These 18 T cell receptor beta chains came from one sample sequenced in a study of blood T cell repertoires in COVID-19. The assay was immunoSEQ multiplex PCR, and TCRdb's table has in-frame clones only and misses some. This table has roughly 70,000 clones, approximately 90% appearing once. The sample comprised peripheral blood. The receptors originated from an elderly woman with active COVID-19.

The rearrangement uses TRBV6-1 and TRBJ2-1; no clear D gene. With 1 base removed from V and 0 bases from J, the gap between germline ends came to 7 bases. Germline values: CDR1 MNHNS, CDR2 SASEGT. This CDR3 spans 15 amino acids. The CDR3 sequence is CASSEGADSYNEQFF. The CDR3 region has the DNA TGTGCCAGCAGTGAAGGGGCAGACTCCTACAATGAGCAGTTCTTC.

This rearrangement joins TRBV4-1 to TRBJ2-1, with 10 bases fitting TRBD2. Germline loops: CDR1 MGHRA, CDR2 YSYEKL. With 1 base clipped from V and 8 bases from J, the junction kept 14 bases outside the gene matches. The CDR3 is 18 amino acids. CDR3 amino acids: CASSQALFNLAGVDEQFF. Written as DNA, the CDR3 is TGCGCCAGCAGCCAAGCCCTTTTTAATCTAGCGGGAGTAGATGAGCAGTTCTTC.

This rearrangement joins TRBV20-1 to TRBJ2-7; the match to TRBD1 covers 10 bases. This CDR3 is 11 amino acids long. Germline CDR1 and CDR2: DFQATT and SNEGSKA (reference sequence). J was trimmed by 5 bases and V by 5 bases; bases with no gene match: 0. DNA of the CDR3: TGCAGTGCTGGACAGGGGGACGAGCAGTACTTC. Translation: CSAGQGDEQYF.

The rearrangement uses TRBV5-4 and TRBJ2-5; tentative D call: TRBD1 (6 bases). Trimming left V 3 bases short and J 5 bases short, with 14 bases between. The germline CDR1 and CDR2 sequences are SGHNT and YYREEE (reference sequence). CDR3 length: 14 residues. CDR3 sequence reads: CASSSRQVGETQYF. DNA of the CDR3: TGTGCCAGCAGCTCCAGACAGGTGGGGGAGACCCAGTACTTC.

The chain links TRBV11-2 to TRBJ2-7, with D hard to call. V shed 0 bases and J shed 6 bases, with 9 bases lying between them. CDR1 and CDR2 from the germline V gene are SGHAT and FQNNGV. The CDR3 contains 13 residues. CDR3 bases: TGTGCCAGCAGCTTAGATCGGGTAGGCGAGCAGTACTTC. Protein: CASSLDRVGEQYF.

The V and J genes are TRBV7-2 and TRBJ1-2; D gene unclear. In germline, CDR1 is SGHTA, CDR2 FQGNSA. V dropped 1 base and J dropped 10 bases, with 19 bases sitting between them. The CDR3 is 15 residues long. CDR3 in DNA: TGTGCCAGCAGCTTAGTTCCGACCGCGGCACTGTTCTACACCTTC. Protein: CASSLVPTAALFYTF.

The CDR3 coding sequence is TGTGCCAGCAGCGCCTGGAAGACTAGCGGGAGGTCCAATGAGCAGTTCTTC. Its protein product is CASSAWKTSGRSNEQFF. The chain combines TRBV9 with TRBJ2-1; 13 bases align to TRBD2. Trimming cost V 3 bases and J 6 bases; bases outside gene matches: 9. The CDR3 has 17 amino acids. Per germline, CDR1 SGDLS and CDR2 YYNGEE.

J is TRBJ1-1 and V is TRBV29-1; D possibly corresponds to TRBD1 (5 bases). This CDR3 has 15 amino acids. The V and J ends lost 0 bases and 9 bases respectively, with 20 bases between them. The germline V gene has CDR1 SQVTM and CDR2 ANQGSEA. CDR3 sequence: CSVEEGAGLDGQAFF. CDR3 coding DNA: TGCAGCGTTGAAGAAGGGGCAGGGTTGGACGGGCAAGCTTTCTTT.

The chain recombines TRBV6-6 with TRBJ1-1; 9 bases are shared with TRBD1. CDR1 and CDR2 (germline): MNHNY, SVGAGI (reference sequence). CDR3 length equals 15 residues. The V gene end was trimmed by 4 bases and the J gene end by 4 bases; junction bases not matched to a gene: 7. The CDR3: CASSFQQGASTEAFF. CDR3 coding DNA: TGTGCCAGCAGTTTTCAACAGGGGGCGAGCACTGAAGCTTTCTTT.

The rearrangement joins TRBV27 to TRBJ1-5; 8 bases are a match to TRBD1. V shed 5 bases, J shed 1 base, and the junction held 7 bases outside the gene matches. The germline CDR1 and CDR2 sequences are MNHEY and SMNVEV (reference sequence). The CDR3 is 16 amino acids. CDR3 sequence: CASSQHRGSSNQPQHF. CDR3 bases: TGTGCCAGCAGTCAACACAGGGGGTCGAGCAATCAGCCCCAGCATTTT.

The chain links TRBV7-2 to TRBJ1-1; TRBD1 matches at 7 bases. Per the germline V gene, CDR1 is SGHTA and CDR2 is FQGNSA. Trimming took 5 bases from V and 11 from J; bases not matched to a gene: 17. This CDR3 is 15 amino acids long. Here the CDR3 reads CASSRQTGSGENAFF. The CDR3 nucleotides are TGTGCCAGCAGCCGCCAGACAGGGAGCGGTGAGAATGCTTTCTTT.

This clone occurred once. The J gene is TRBJ1-1, the V gene TRBV7-6; possible D gene TRBD1, 5 bases. The V end was cut by 5 bases, the J end by 5 bases, with 18 bases between. The germline V gene encodes CDR1 SGHVS and CDR2 FNYEAQ. CDR3 length equals 15 residues. CDR3 in DNA: TGTGCCAGCAGCCCCGAAGGGGTTCCCAATACTGAAGCTTTCTTT. It is translated as CASSPEGVPNTEAFF.

This chain uses TRBV3-1 (or the pseudogene TRBV3-2) with TRBJ2-5; the match to TRBD2 covers 7 bases. CDR3 length: 14 residues. The germline V gene encodes CDR1 LGHDT and CDR2 YNNKEL (reference sequence). J lost 4 bases, V lost 1 base, and 3 bases had no gene match. This chain's CDR3 is CASSQVPGGETQYF. CDR3 coding DNA: TGTGCCAGCAGCCAAGTTCCGGGGGGAGAGACCCAGTACTTC.

CDR3 nucleotide sequence: TGTGCCAGCAGGGGGACAGGGAAGGCCGGGGAGCTGTTTTTT. This translates into CASRGTGKAGELFF. This chain connects TRBV7-2 to TRBJ2-2; 9 positions match TRBD1. Germline trimming cut 6 bases from V and 6 bases from J; bases unmatched to any gene: 5. Germline CDR1 reads SGHTA; CDR2 reads FQGNSA. This CDR3 region has 14 residues. The variable domain in full, completed from reference TRBV7-2 and TRBJ2-2, reads GAGVSQSPSNKVTEKGKDVELRCDPISGHTALYWYRQSLGQGLEFLIYFQGNSAPDKSGLPSDRFSAERTGGSVSTLTIQRTQQEDSAVYLCASRGTGKAGELFFGEGSRLTVL.

Concerning this clone itself: Other DNA sequences from this sample encode an identical CDR3 as well. The chain employs TRBV20-1 and TRBJ2-3, with 7 bases that match TRBD2. V lost 3 bases and J lost 7; bases outside the gene matches: 1. Germline-derived CDR1 and CDR2 are DFQATT and SNEGSKA (reference sequence). This CDR3 region has 11 residues. CDR3 amino acids: CSARGGNTQYF. The CDR3 coding sequence is TGCAGTGCTAGGGGGGGGAATACGCAGTATTTT.

This chain uses TRBV7-9 with TRBJ2-2; possible D gene TRBD2, 5 bases. This CDR3 region has 14 residues. V gave up 3 bases and J gave up 4 bases, with 9 bases separating them. Germline-derived CDR1 and CDR2 are SEHNR and FQNEAQ (reference sequence). The CDR3 region has the DNA TGTGCCAGCAGCTTTCGCCGGGGCACCGGGGAGCTGTTTTTT. As protein: CASSFRRGTGELFF. The whole variable domain, remainder taken from reference TRBV7-9 and TRBJ2-2, is DTGVSQNPRHKITKRGQNVTFRCDPISEHNRLYWYRQTLGQGPEFLTYFQNEAQLEKSRLLSDRFSAERPKGSFSTLEIQRTEQGDSAMYLCASSFRRGTGELFFGEGSRLTVL.

This chain uses TRBV5-4 with TRBJ2-7; possible D gene TRBD1, 6 bases. The CDR3 spans 16 residues. CDR1 is SGHNT, CDR2 YYREEE, per germline (reference sequence). Trimming stripped 4 bases from V and 0 bases from J, with 17 bases between. The CDR3 DNA is TGTGCCAGCAGCCCTGATGGGGGCCCTTCCTCCTACGAGCAGTACTTC. Protein: CASSPDGGPSSYEQYF.

This chain joins TRBV7-2 and TRBJ2-3, with 8 bases lining up with TRBD1. Germline assignment: CDR1 SGHTA and CDR2 FQGNSA. This CDR3 has 17 amino acids. V was clipped by 3 bases and J by 4 bases; unmatched bases: 12. The CDR3: CASSFNRRGLLADTQYF. CDR3 nucleotides: TGTGCCAGCAGCTTCAACCGCAGGGGGCTTTTGGCAGATACGCAGTATTTT.